The 28 T cell receptor beta chains listed next were all sequenced from one sample in a study of T cells in Graves' hyperthyroidism and ophthalmopathy. Regions amplified from RNA transcripts were the TCR beta CDR3 regions. First-round RT-PCR with HTBI primers amplified the TCR CDR3 region. MiXCR, run by TCRdb on the multiplex PCR reads, gives a single entry per CDR3 protein. The top ten hold about 9.1% of the sample, which has hundreds of thousands of distinct CDR3 sequences, approximately 13% seen once. Sequencing was performed on blood. Source of these receptors: a woman under 30 with Graves' hyperthyroidism.

This clonotype was counted many times. This rearrangement joins TRBV12-3 or TRBV12-4 to TRBJ1-1; D is perhaps TRBD1 (6 bases). The CDR3 consists of 12 residues. The V end lost 6 bases, the J end lost 10 bases, and 15 bases lay between the germline ends. In DNA, the CDR3 is TGTGCCAGCAGCAATTGGGGGGCGGCAGCTTTCTTT. Translation gives CASSNWGAAAFF.

This clonotype was observed at least ten times. The rearrangement joins TRBV7-9 to TRBJ2-3; 7 bases line up with TRBD2. This CDR3 has 15 amino acids. V lost 1 base and J lost 4; bases outside the gene matches: 5. Per germline, CDR1 SEHNR and CDR2 FQNEAQ (reference sequence). CDR3 protein: CASSLVGGPSDTQYF. In DNA, the CDR3 is TGTGCCAGCAGCTTAGTGGGAGGGCCGTCAGATACGCAGTATTTT.

This clonotype was counted many times. The chain joins TRBV24-1 to TRBJ2-1; D remains unclear. The germline V gene has CDR1 KGHDR and CDR2 SFDVKD. V gave up 10 bases and J gave up 5 bases, with 8 bases separating them. The CDR3 sequence is 11 residues long. The CDR3: CATQEHNEQFF. For the CDR3, the DNA is TGTGCCACTCAGGAGCACAATGAGCAGTTCTTC.

This clonotype was picked up a small number of times. The gene calls are TRBV3-1 and TRBJ2-2, with 7 bases that match TRBD1. CDR1 is LGHDT, CDR2 YNNKEL, per germline (reference sequence). Trimming took 2 bases from V and 6 from J; bases not matched to a gene: 3. The CDR3 totals 14 residues. The CDR3: CASSQSTGPGELFF. In DNA, the CDR3 is TGTGCCAGCAGCCAATCGACAGGGCCCGGGGAGCTGTTTTTT.

This clonotype was found many times. The chain couples TRBV28 to TRBJ1-1; tentatively, D is TRBD1 (5 bases). CDR3 length equals 15 residues. CDR1 and CDR2 from the germline V gene are MDHEN and SYDVKM. The V end lost 7 bases, the J end lost 0 bases, and 15 bases lay between the germline ends. The CDR3 region has the DNA TGTGCCAGCACCTTCGACAGCTATATGAACACTGAAGCTTTCTTT. Translation gives CASTFDSYMNTEAFF.

This clonotype was counted ten times or more. This chain uses TRBV19 with TRBJ1-1, with D possibly matching TRBD1 (5 bases). This CDR3 contains 13 residues. V lost 10 bases, J lost 7 bases, and 19 bases lay in between. CDR1 and CDR2 (germline): LNHDA, SQIVND (reference sequence). The CDR3 region is CATRGDSPNEAFF. DNA for the CDR3: TGTGCCACCAGAGGGGACTCTCCAAATGAAGCTTTCTTT. The full variable domain, its missing parts supplied by reference TRBV19 and TRBJ1-1, is DGGITQSPKYLFRKEGQNVTLSCEQNLNHDAMYWYRQDPGQGLRLIYYSQIVNDFQKGDIAEGYSVSREKKESFPLTVTSAQKNPTAFYLCATRGDSPNEAFFGQGTRLTVV.

This clonotype was seen at least ten times. The rearrangement joins TRBV6-1 to TRBJ2-7, with 7 bases aligning to TRBD2. Germline-derived CDR1 and CDR2 are MNHNS and SASEGT. The CDR3 contains 13 residues. J was trimmed by 0 bases and V by 8 bases; bases with no gene match: 4. The CDR3 DNA reads as TGTGCCAGCGGGGGGGGACCCTCCTACGAGCAGTACTTC. Encoded protein: CASGGGPSYEQYF.

This clonotype occurred many times. The rearrangement links TRBV29-1 to TRBJ1-1, with a possible D match to TRBD1 (5 bases). V was clipped by 7 bases and J by 10 bases, with 13 bases between them. The CDR3 has 10 residues. Germline CDR1 SQVTM, CDR2 ANQGSEA. The CDR3 DNA is TGCAGCGGTGCACAGGACGTAGCTTTCTTT. Translated, it gives CSGAQDVAFF.

This clonotype was seen at least ten times. The rearrangement uses TRBV28 and TRBJ1-4; no definite D call. Germline V gene data show CDR1 as MDHEN and CDR2 as SYDVKM. This CDR3 contains 15 residues. Trimming removed 6 bases at V and 6 bases at J, with 17 bases between. The CDR3 protein is CASRGVGGRHEKLFF. The CDR3 nucleotides are TGTGCCAGCAGGGGAGTGGGAGGGCGCCATGAAAAACTGTTTTTT.

This clonotype was recorded many times. The chain couples TRBV28 to TRBJ1-1; D possibly corresponds to TRBD1 (5 bases). This CDR3 contains 17 residues. The germline V gene has CDR1 MDHEN and CDR2 SYDVKM. Trimming removed 6 bases from V and 0 bases from J, with 20 bases in between. The DNA for the CDR3 is TGTGCCAGCAGCCCAAAAACGGGGGTAAGGATGAACACTGAAGCTTTCTTT. Translating gives CASSPKTGVRMNTEAFF.

This clonotype was detected ten times or more. The chain employs TRBV6-1 and TRBJ2-3; D is perhaps TRBD1 (5 bases). This CDR3 has 13 residues. V lost 7 bases, J lost 3 bases, and 11 bases lay in between. Looked up from germline, CDR1 is MNHNS and CDR2 is SASEGT. The CDR3 here is CASIWQGTDTQYF. Here the CDR3 DNA reads TGTGCCAGCATCTGGCAGGGAACAGATACGCAGTATTTT.

This clonotype occurred a few times. This chain links TRBV4-1 with TRBJ2-7, with 9 bases that match TRBD1. This CDR3 comprises 16 residues. Germline trimming cut 1 base from V and 0 bases from J; bases unmatched to any gene: 4. Per the germline V gene, CDR1 is MGHRA and CDR2 is YSYEKL. The CDR3: CASSQGDRVSSYEQYF. The CDR3 DNA sequence: TGCGCCAGCAGCCAAGGGGACAGGGTGAGCTCCTACGAGCAGTACTTC.

This rearrangement joins TRBV3-1 to TRBJ1-4, with D tentatively TRBD1 (6 bases). The ends were cut back, 11 bases at V and 8 bases at J, with 15 bases in the middle. Germline lookup yields CDR1 LGHDT and CDR2 YNNKEL (reference sequence). The CDR3 length is 12 residues. The DNA for the CDR3 is TGTGCCTCCTCAGGGGTTGAAGAAAAACTGTTTTTT. Amino acids: CASSGVEEKLFF.

At least ten counts were recorded for this clonotype. The V call is TRBV11-1, the J call TRBJ2-1; 7 bases match TRBD1. The CDR3 is made up of 12 amino acids. V shed 3 bases, J shed 12 bases, and the junction held 5 bases outside the gene matches. Germline V lookup: CDR1 SGHAT, CDR2 FQDESV (reference sequence). CDR3 sequence: CASSLGTAGQFF. The CDR3 DNA follows: TGTGCCAGCAGCTTGGGGACAGCTGGGCAGTTCTTC.

The V call is TRBV5-4, the J call TRBJ2-5; a possible D gene is TRBD2 (5 bases). The CDR3 runs 14 residues. V was trimmed by 2 bases and J by 4 bases, leaving 12 bases between them. Looked up from germline, CDR1 is SGHNT and CDR2 is YYREEE (reference sequence). Here the CDR3 reads CASSFWGAGETQYF. The CDR3 DNA reads TGTGCCAGCAGCTTTTGGGGAGCAGGAGAGACCCAGTACTTC. Using reference TRBV5-4 and TRBJ2-5 for the parts outside the CDR3, the full variable domain is ETGVTQSPTHLIKTRGQQVTLRCSSQSGHNTVSWYQQALGQGPQFIFQYYREEENGRGNFPPRFSGLQFPNYSSELNVNALELDDSALYLCASSFWGAGETQYFGPGTRLLVL.

This clonotype was counted ten times or more. The V call is TRBV29-1, the J call TRBJ2-7, with D possibly being TRBD1 (6 bases). The CDR3 loop spans 13 amino acids. The V end lost 6 bases, the J end lost 0 bases, and 12 bases lay between the germline ends. Germline CDR1 reads SQVTM; CDR2 reads ANQGSEA. DNA for the CDR3: TGCAGCGTAAGGGACACTAGCTCCTACGAGCAGTACTTC. Its translation: CSVRDTSSYEQYF.

This clonotype was counted many times. This chain uses TRBV28 with TRBJ1-3, with 7 bases fitting TRBD1. This CDR3 has 14 residues. V lost 5 bases and J lost 3; bases outside the gene matches: 4. The V gene's germline CDR1 is MDHEN and CDR2 SYDVKM. The CDR3 spells CASSTPGGGNTIYF. The CDR3 DNA reads as TGTGCCAGCAGTACTCCAGGGGGTGGAAACACCATATATTTT.

This clonotype was detected many times. The chain carries TRBV5-1 and TRBJ1-1; 10 bases are shared with TRBD1. The CDR3 sequence is 14 residues long. V trimming: 5 bases; J trimming: 4 bases; junction bases outside the gene matches: 5. Germline loops: CDR1 SGHRS, CDR2 YFSETQ. The CDR3 region is CASRRDRGVTEAFF. In nucleotides, the CDR3 is TGCGCCAGCAGGAGGGACAGGGGAGTCACTGAAGCTTTCTTT.

This clonotype was observed many times. CDR3 in DNA: TGTGCCAGCCGGGGGGGGCTCGGCAATCAGCCCCAGCATTTT. This gives the protein CASRGGLGNQPQHF. The rearrangement joins TRBV2 to TRBJ1-5; D perhaps matches TRBD1 (6 bases). CDR1 is SNHLY, CDR2 FYNNEI, per germline. V lost 8 bases, J lost 2 bases, and 13 bases lay in between. The CDR3 spans 14 residues.

This clonotype turned up a few times. V and J are TRBV12-3 or TRBV12-4 and TRBJ2-2, with 10 bases fitting TRBD1. The CDR3 consists of 16 residues. V dropped 7 bases and J dropped 5; count of bases not matched to a gene: 10. The CDR3 region is CASTLGGTGVTGELFF. The CDR3 region has the DNA TGTGCCAGCACCCTAGGGGGGACAGGGGTGACCGGGGAGCTGTTTTTT.

The genes are TRBV28 and TRBJ2-7; no reliable D call. Germline loops: CDR1 MDHEN, CDR2 SYDVKM. The CDR3 contains 13 residues. The ends were cut back, 8 bases at V and 5 bases at J, with 16 bases in the middle. CDR3 loop: CASSIAKTHEQYF. CDR3 DNA sequence: TGTGCCAGCTCCATCGCGAAAACCCACGAGCAGTACTTC. Based on the CDR3 plus reference TRBV28 and TRBJ2-7, the full variable domain is DVKVTQSSRYLVKRTGEKVFLECVQDMDHENMFWYRQDPGLGLRLIYFSYDVKMKEKGDIPEGYSVSREKKERFSLILESASTNQTSMYLCASSIAKTHEQYFGPGTRLTVT.

In its sample, this clonotype was seen many times. This chain connects TRBV28 to TRBJ1-3; D remains unclear. The germline V gene encodes CDR1 MDHEN and CDR2 SYDVKM. The germline V and J ends were trimmed by 5 bases and 0 bases, with 8 bases remaining between them. The CDR3 sequence is 14 residues long. CDR3 in DNA: TGTGCCAGCAGTCCTCGGATCTCTGGAAACACCATATATTTT. This gives the protein CASSPRISGNTIYF.

This clonotype was counted many times. The rearrangement links TRBV11-3 to TRBJ1-1; 7 bases line up with TRBD1. The CDR3 extends over 14 amino acids. Trimming cost V 5 bases and J 1 base; bases outside gene matches: 4. Germline V gene data show CDR1 as SGHNT and CDR2 as YENEEA. CDR3 in amino acids: CASSQGQRNTEAFF. The CDR3 DNA reads TGTGCCAGCAGCCAGGGACAGAGGAACACTGAAGCTTTCTTT.

This clonotype has a count of ten or more. The chain is built from TRBV28 and TRBJ1-6; unclear D gene. Germline V gene data show CDR1 as MDHEN and CDR2 as SYDVKM. With 5 bases removed from V and 5 bases from J, the gap between germline ends came to 7 bases. The CDR3 loop spans 13 amino acids. The CDR3 coding sequence is TGTGCCAGCAGTCCCGGACATAATTCACCCCTCCACTTT. Translating it yields CASSPGHNSPLHF.

As regards this clonotype: At one boundary the junction diverges from the germline segment, which might be a read error. V usage is TRBV20-1 and J usage is TRBJ1-4; no clear D gene. The CDR3 has 13 residues. Germline-derived CDR1 and CDR2 are DFQATT and SNEGSKA (reference sequence). The CDR3 region is CSAKNATNEELFF. The CDR3 DNA follows: TGTAGTGCTAAGAATGCAACTAATGAAGAACTGTTTTTT.

This clonotype showed up just a few times. This chain links TRBV30 with TRBJ2-2; possibly TRBD1 for D (6 bases). CDR1 GTSNPN and CDR2 SVGIG come from the germline V gene (reference sequence). CDR3 size: 14 residues. The ends were cut back, 4 bases at V and 6 bases at J, with 15 bases in the middle. For the CDR3, the DNA is TGTGCCTGGATGCGGTTAACAGGGTCCGGGGAGCTGTTTTTT. This codes for CAWMRLTGSGELFF.

This clonotype was found a few times. It may be a read error: a sequence one base away is much more abundant. The chain has TRBV6-2 or TRBV6-3 and TRBJ1-4; TRBD1 might be the D (5 bases). Per germline, CDR1 MNHEY and CDR2 SVGEGT. Trimming took 7 bases from V and 10 from J, leaving 19 bases between them. This CDR3 region has 14 residues. The CDR3 loop is CASIDSRAGGKLFF. The DNA of the CDR3 is TGTGCCAGCATCGACAGTAGGGCCGGGGGAAAACTGTTTTTT.

This clonotype has at least ten counts. The chain employs TRBV2 and TRBJ2-3, with D possibly being TRBD1 or TRBD2 (5 bases each). CDR3 size: 15 residues. Trimming took 4 bases from V and 2 from J, leaving 13 bases between them. Germline CDR1 is SNHLY and CDR2 is FYNNEI. As DNA, the CDR3 is TGTGCCAGCAGTGTGAGGGGTTCCAACACAGATACGCAGTATTTT. Translation: CASSVRGSNTDTQYF.